A selection of T cell receptor beta chains follows, all from one sample in a study of T cells in Graves' hyperthyroidism and ophthalmopathy. TCRdb re-called the multiplex PCR reads through MiXCR, storing one row per CDR3 protein. Of about 380,000 distinct CDR3 sequences in the sample, roughly 18% are singletons; the top ten hold 35% to 45%. The sample consisted of blood. These receptors originate from a man aged 18-30 years with Graves' ophthalmopathy. CDR3s include the opening cysteine and the closing phenylalanine or tryptophan. The D gene is left open where the match is weak. Expanded clones get a size class; other rows say once, few or many, or leave the size out.

d_gene: TRBD1
abundance: many
v_gene: TRBV12-5
j_gene: TRBJ2-7
CDR3aa: CASGLGGTAEQYF
CDR3nt: TGTGCTAGTGGTTTGGGAGGGACAGCCGAGCAGTACTTC

d_gene: -
abundance: -
v_gene: TRBV6-2/TRBV6-3
j_gene: TRBJ1-2
CDR3aa: CASRHRTLGYTF
CDR3nt: TGTGCCAGCAGACACCGGACCCTCGGCTACACCTTC

d_gene: -
abundance: -
v_gene: TRBV6-5
j_gene: TRBJ1-2
CDR3aa: CASSYFESPYGYTF
CDR3nt: TGTGCCAGCAGTTACTTCGAGAGTCCCTATGGCTACACCTTC

d_gene: -
abundance: few
v_gene: TRBV6-1
j_gene: TRBJ1-2
CDR3aa: CASSDLPGIPYGYTF
CDR3nt: TGTGCCAGCAGTGACCTACCCGGGATTCCCTATGGCTACACCTTC

d_gene: -
abundance: -
v_gene: TRBV18
j_gene: TRBJ2-1
CDR3aa: CASSPLQTSGYNEQFF
CDR3nt: TGTGCCAGCTCACCCTTACAGACGTCGGGCTACAATGAGCAGTTCTTC

d_gene: TRBD1
abundance: -
v_gene: TRBV19
j_gene: TRBJ2-7
CDR3aa: CASSIVGQGHEQYF
CDR3nt: TGTGCCAGTAGTATAGTGGGACAGGGCCACGAGCAGTACTTC

d_gene: -
abundance: -
v_gene: TRBV2
j_gene: TRBJ2-6
CDR3aa: CASSAQVLTF
CDR3nt: TGTGCCAGCAGTGCCCAGGTCCTGACTTTC

d_gene: TRBD1
abundance: -
v_gene: TRBV6-1
j_gene: TRBJ1-1
CDR3aa: CASRVGQGNTEAFF
CDR3nt: TGTGCCAGCAGGGTAGGACAGGGGAACACTGAAGCTTTCTTT

d_gene: -
abundance: -
v_gene: TRBV27
j_gene: TRBJ2-5
CDR3aa: CASSLTHQETQYF
CDR3nt: TGTGCCAGCAGTTTAACCCACCAAGAGACCCAGTACTTC

d_gene: -
abundance: few
v_gene: TRBV6-1
j_gene: TRBJ1-1
CDR3aa: CASSEFGGLPGHTEAFF
CDR3nt: TGTGCCAGCAGTGAATTTGGGGGCCTCCCGGGGCACACTGAAGCTTTCTTT

d_gene: TRBD1
abundance: many
v_gene: TRBV6-2/TRBV6-3
j_gene: TRBJ2-7
CDR3aa: CASSPTGQGASYEQYF
CDR3nt: TGTGCCAGCAGCCCGACTGGACAGGGGGCTTCCTACGAGCAGTACTTC

d_gene: -
abundance: -
v_gene: TRBV14
j_gene: TRBJ1-1
CDR3aa: CASSHLGGLGTEAFF
CDR3nt: TGTGCCAGCAGCCACCTCGGGGGGCTGGGGACTGAAGCTTTCTTT

d_gene: -
abundance: -
v_gene: TRBV28
j_gene: TRBJ2-1
CDR3aa: CASSPAIFQEQFF
CDR3nt: TGTGCCAGCAGCCCGGCTATATTCCAAGAGCAGTTCTTC

d_gene: -
abundance: -
v_gene: TRBV19
j_gene: TRBJ2-5
CDR3aa: CASSLGRAETQYF
CDR3nt: TGTGCCAGTAGTTTGGGCAGGGCCGAGACCCAGTACTTC

d_gene: TRBD1
abundance: -
v_gene: TRBV29-1
j_gene: TRBJ2-5
CDR3aa: CSVTGGQETQYF
CDR3nt: TGCAGCGTGACAGGGGGCCAAGAGACCCAGTACTTC

d_gene: -
abundance: -
v_gene: TRBV5-1
j_gene: TRBJ2-1
CDR3aa: CASSGTYPISYNEQFF
CDR3nt: TGCGCCAGCAGCGGGACCTACCCGATCTCCTACAATGAGCAGTTCTTC

d_gene: -
abundance: -
v_gene: TRBV4-1
j_gene: TRBJ1-4
CDR3aa: CASSQVRTGREKLFF
CDR3nt: TGCGCCAGCAGCCAAGTGAGGACCGGGAGGGAAAAACTGTTTTTT

d_gene: -
abundance: -
v_gene: TRBV24-1
j_gene: TRBJ2-6
CDR3aa: CATSDLKGSGANVLTF
CDR3nt: TGTGCCACCAGTGATTTGAAGGGGTCTGGGGCCAACGTCCTGACTTTC

d_gene: -
abundance: -
v_gene: TRBV6-1
j_gene: TRBJ2-7
CDR3aa: CASSEEGTVPYEQYF
CDR3nt: TGTGCCAGCAGTGAAGAAGGGACGGTGCCCTACGAGCAGTACTTC

d_gene: -
abundance: many
v_gene: TRBV11-2
j_gene: TRBJ2-1
CDR3aa: CASSGSDNEQFF
CDR3nt: TGTGCCAGCAGCGGATCCGACAATGAGCAGTTCTTC

d_gene: TRBD1
abundance: many
v_gene: TRBV3-1
j_gene: TRBJ1-1
CDR3aa: CASSQDLLGGRVNTEAFF
CDR3nt: TGTGCCAGCAGCCAAGATCTGTTAGGGGGCCGGGTGAACACTGAAGCTTTCTTT

d_gene: TRBD2
abundance: -
v_gene: TRBV6-6
j_gene: TRBJ2-1
CDR3aa: CASSYSSLAGGGNEQFF
CDR3nt: TGTGCCAGCAGTTACTCGAGCCTAGCGGGGGGTGGAAATGAGCAGTTCTTC

d_gene: -
abundance: few
v_gene: TRBV13
j_gene: TRBJ1-6
CDR3aa: CASSPRGTNSYNSPLHF
CDR3nt: TGTGCCAGCTCGCCCAGGGGAACGAATTCCTATAATTCACCCCTCCACTTT

d_gene: TRBD2
abundance: many
v_gene: TRBV7-8
j_gene: TRBJ2-1
CDR3aa: CASSPYLAGALYNEQFF
CDR3nt: TGTGCCAGCAGCCCCTACCTAGCGGGGGCCCTCTACAATGAGCAGTTCTTC

d_gene: -
abundance: -
v_gene: TRBV2
j_gene: TRBJ2-7
CDR3aa: CASSFRTESYEQYF
CDR3nt: TGTGCCAGCAGCTTTCGGACAGAGTCCTACGAGCAGTACTTC

d_gene: TRBD2
abundance: -
v_gene: TRBV5-1
j_gene: TRBJ2-3
CDR3aa: CASSLYGSGGAADTQYF
CDR3nt: TGCGCCAGCAGCTTGTATGGCAGCGGGGGGGCAGCAGATACGCAGTATTTT

d_gene: -
abundance: many
v_gene: TRBV2
j_gene: TRBJ1-1
CDR3aa: CASSELGGRTEAFF
CDR3nt: TGTGCCAGCAGTGAATTGGGAGGTAGGACTGAAGCTTTCTTT